A single sample gave rise to the 12 T cell receptor beta chains below, sequenced in a study of T cell responses to AZD1222 COVID-19 vaccine (dated by TCRdb to the early 2020s). The time point label for this specimen denotes: about 28 days (+/-7) after the second vaccine dose. The intended sense of this specimen's treatment or condition label: meningococcal conjugate vaccine given as trial control. The library was made by the immunoSEQ multiplex PCR assay. Imported from immuneACCESS, the table was reduced by TCRdb to in-frame sequences with V and J called. These copies leave out some clones; in studies compared against another copy, an unresolved V gene accounts for under half, and the cause of the remainder is not known. Within this sample are approximately 190,000 clones, with roughly 92% of them counted one time only. The ten largest clones represent 3.6% of the sample. Material: peripheral blood, obtained 28 days after the second dose of the MenACWY control vaccine. These TCRs come from an adult who received the MenACWY meningococcal vaccine as a control.

In the case of this clone: This specimen includes other DNA sequences encoding the same CDR3. This chain links TRBV19 with TRBJ2-5; D uncertain. From germline, CDR1 is LNHDA and CDR2 SQIVND (reference sequence). The CDR3 is 13 amino acids. The V end lost 5 bases, the J end lost 4 bases, and 11 bases lay between the germline ends. The CDR3 protein is CASSSGPRETQYF. The CDR3 coding sequence is TGTGCCAGTAGTTCGGGCCCGCGAGAGACCCAGTACTTC. Full variable domain (rest looked up from reference TRBV19 and TRBJ2-5): DGGITQSPKYLFRKEGQNVTLSCEQNLNHDAMYWYRQDPGQGLRLIYYSQIVNDFQKGDIAEGYSVSREKKESFPLTVTSAQKNPTAFYLCASSSGPRETQYFGPGTRLLVL.

The chain couples TRBV2 to TRBJ2-2, with TRBD1 matching over 9 bases. The germline V gene has CDR1 SNHLY and CDR2 FYNNEI. Trimming cost V 6 bases and J 0 bases; bases outside gene matches: 2. This CDR3 is 15 amino acids long. The CDR3 loop is CASSDRGANTGELFF. DNA for the CDR3: TGTGCCAGCAGCGACAGGGGGGCGAACACCGGGGAGCTGTTTTTT.

The chain employs TRBV7-8 and TRBJ1-2; 7 bases fit TRBD1. The CDR3 is 15 residues long. From germline, CDR1 is SGHVS and CDR2 FQNEAQ. J was trimmed by 7 bases and V by 5 bases; bases with no gene match: 13. CDR3 sequence: CASSATGVPNGGYTF. For the CDR3, the DNA is TGTGCCAGCAGCGCAACAGGGGTTCCGAACGGTGGCTACACCTTC.

The J gene is TRBJ1-5, the V gene TRBV6-2 or TRBV6-3, with D possibly TRBD1 on 5 matching bases. V dropped 3 bases and J dropped 7 bases, with 13 bases sitting between them. CDR3 size: 14 residues. Per germline, CDR1 MNHEY and CDR2 SVGEGT. CDR3 coding DNA: TGTGCCAGCAGTTATTCGGGGACGACCCAGCCCCAGCATTTT. Its translation: CASSYSGTTQPQHF.

The chain uses TRBV7-3 and TRBJ1-6, with TRBD1 as a possible D gene (5 bases). V was cut by 2 bases and J by 7 bases, with 12 bases left in between. The CDR3 sequence is 15 residues long. CDR1 is SGHTA, CDR2 FQGTGA, per germline. CDR3 residues: CASSLGAGFNSPLHF. CDR3 coding DNA: TGTGCCAGCAGCTTAGGGGCAGGGTTCAATTCACCCCTCCACTTT.

CDR3 DNA: TGTGCCAGCAGCCGGGACATCGCTGAAGCTTTCTTT. Translated, it gives CASSRDIAEAFF. The chain is built from TRBV11-2 and TRBJ1-1, with D perhaps TRBD1 (6 bases). Germline-derived CDR1 and CDR2 are SGHAT and FQNNGV. Trimming removed 5 bases at V and 6 bases at J, with 10 bases between. The CDR3 runs 12 residues.

This clone was detected only once. The V and J genes are TRBV5-4 and TRBJ2-7; D gene ambiguous. CDR3 length equals 12 residues. With 2 bases removed from V and 0 bases from J, the gap between germline ends came to 3 bases. The germline gives CDR1 SGHNT, CDR2 YYREEE (reference sequence). The CDR3 nucleotides are TGTGCCAGCAGCTTCTCCTCCTACGAGCAGTACTTC. Its protein product is CASSFSSYEQYF.

The rearrangement joins TRBV4-1 to TRBJ1-1; D unresolved. The CDR3 runs to 13 residues. The germline CDR1 and CDR2 sequences are MGHRA and YSYEKL. V shed 2 bases and J shed 1 base, with 5 bases lying between them. The CDR3 is CASSQPGNTEAFF. CDR3 nucleotide sequence: TGCGCCAGCAGCCAACCTGGGAACACTGAAGCTTTCTTT.

This clone appeared a single time. The CDR3 DNA sequence: TGTGCCAGCAGTTTTCGAGGGGCTAATCAGCCCCAGCATTTT. It specifies CASSFRGANQPQHF. The genes are TRBV28 and TRBJ1-5; D is possibly TRBD1 (5 bases). The CDR3 spans 14 residues. Per germline, CDR1 MDHEN and CDR2 SYDVKM. Trimming pared 3 bases from V and 4 bases from J, leaving 10 bases between.

The chain uses TRBV10-3 and TRBJ1-2; D remains unclear. From germline, CDR1 is ENHRY and CDR2 SYGVKD. The V gene lost 11 bases and the J gene lost 8 bases, with 18 bases spanning the gap. This CDR3 has 12 amino acids. This CDR3 is CALGVQSEGYTF. Here the CDR3 DNA reads TGTGCCCTCGGAGTTCAGTCGGAGGGCTACACCTTC.

The chain employs TRBV5-4 and TRBJ1-1; D might be TRBD1 (5 bases). Germline V gives CDR1 SGHNT, CDR2 YYREEE (reference sequence). Trimming pared 2 bases from V and 3 bases from J, leaving 11 bases between. The length of the CDR3 is 14 residues. This CDR3 reads CASSLPGRDTEAFF. The CDR3 DNA follows: TGTGCCAGCAGCTTACCTGGCAGGGACACTGAAGCTTTCTTT.

This chain links TRBV10-3 with TRBJ2-5, with D perhaps TRBD1 or TRBD2 (5 bases each). Germline loops: CDR1 ENHRY, CDR2 SYGVKD. V shed 6 bases and J shed 5 bases, with 16 bases lying between them. The CDR3 has 14 residues. CDR3 nucleotide sequence: TGTGCCATCAGAGAGGGTGGCCCAGGGGAGACCCAGTACTTC. It encodes CAIREGGPGETQYF.